The TCR beta chain described here comes from a study of blood T cells in healthy people across ages. Whole-study results and caveats: Changes seen in expanded clonotypes were possibly confounded by donor CMV status left unknown. With unsorted PBMCs, a conclusive comparison of naive versus antigen-experienced cells was not possible. Strong correlation existed between TCR beta diversity and naive T cell percentage.

This clonotype was seen a single time. What it recognizes is unknown. A second PCR of about 7 to 11 cycles used a sample-barcoded 5' primer and a J-beta primer mix. TCRdb called the 5' RACE reads again in MiXCR, with one record for every CDR3 protein. Among around 1.5 million distinct CDR3 sequences listed, around 42% were seen once. Investigators took about 10 milliliters of peripheral blood from every donor. The TCR originated in a woman aged 18-29 years in good health. What was sequenced was blood.

The CDR3 DNA follows: TGTGCCTGGAGTGTGTTGGGACAGGGTCCCTATGGCTACACCTTC. This gives the protein CAWSVLGQGPYGYTF. J is TRBJ1-2 and V is TRBV30, with 9 bases matching TRBD1. The CDR3 sequence is 15 residues long. V shed 0 bases and J 4 bases; nucleotides not matched to a gene: 6. Germline values: CDR1 GTSNPN, CDR2 SVGIG (reference sequence).